A single sample gave rise to the 19 T cell receptor beta chains below, sequenced in a study of glioma-infiltrating T cells. Using RNA template, CDR3s of TCR alpha and beta were amplified with iRepertoire arm-PCR. TCRdb processed the multiplex PCR reads anew with MiXCR; each CDR3 protein has one entry. This repertoire shows around 390,000 distinct CDR3 sequences, around 38% found once; its top ten account for 12%. The sequenced sample consisted of glioma tissue, nonneoplastic brain tissue, or PBMCs (not recorded which). These TCRs come from a human donor with low-grade glioma or glioblastoma, undergoing nonglioma brain surgery, or in good health (not recorded which).

This clonotype was found a few times. This chain links TRBV27 with TRBJ1-3; tentatively, D is TRBD1 (5 bases). V was clipped by 2 bases and J by 3 bases, with 14 bases between them. The germline V gene has CDR1 MNHEY and CDR2 SMNVEV (reference sequence). This CDR3 has 16 amino acids. CDR3 DNA: TGTGCCAGCAGTTTAACCGCGGGGGAGTTTGGAAACACCATATATTTT. The encoded protein is CASSLTAGEFGNTIYF.

This clonotype was picked up many times. CDR3 nucleotides: TGCAGTGCTAGAGACCACCGGGACAGCCATCAGCCCCAGCATTTT. Protein: CSARDHRDSHQPQHF. This rearrangement joins TRBV20-1 to TRBJ1-5; TRBD1 agrees at 7 bases. V trimming: 0 bases; J trimming: 5 bases; junction bases outside the gene matches: 7. The CDR3 totals 15 residues. Germline assignment: CDR1 DFQATT and CDR2 SNEGSKA (reference sequence).

This clonotype was seen a few times. The J gene is TRBJ1-1, the V gene TRBV15, with a weak D call TRBD1 (5 bases). The CDR3 loop spans 15 amino acids. The V gene's germline CDR1 is LNHNV and CDR2 YYDKDF (reference sequence). V lost 4 bases to trimming and J lost 1 base, with 13 bases between them. CDR3 protein: CATSKHGTENTEAFF. CDR3 nucleotides: TGTGCCACCAGCAAGCACGGGACGGAGAACACTGAAGCTTTCTTT.

Comment on this clonotype: This sequence may be a read error, since a much larger clone differs from it by one base. The V gene is TRBV5-5, the J gene TRBJ1-1, with D maybe TRBD1 (6 bases). V was cut by 4 bases and J by 6 bases, with 19 bases left in between. The CDR3 has 15 amino acids. Looked up from germline, CDR1 is SGHKS and CDR2 is YYEKEE (reference sequence). This CDR3 is CASSPQQGRAAEAFF. Written as DNA, the CDR3 is TGTGCCAGCAGCCCTCAACAGGGACGGGCCGCTGAAGCTTTCTTT.

This clonotype was found many times. The chain recombines TRBV6-1 with TRBJ2-1; the match to TRBD2 covers 9 bases. Germline assignment: CDR1 MNHNS and CDR2 SASEGT. J lost 8 bases, V lost 0 bases, and 11 bases had no gene match. CDR3 length: 17 amino acids. This CDR3 reads CASSEALLAGYSDEQFF. CDR3 coding DNA: TGTGCCAGCAGTGAAGCGCTTCTAGCGGGATACTCGGATGAGCAGTTCTTC.

This clonotype showed up many times. V and J are TRBV7-2 and TRBJ2-7; tentative D call: TRBD2 (6 bases). The germline V and J ends were trimmed by 6 bases and 0 bases, with 18 bases remaining between them. In germline, CDR1 is SGHTA, CDR2 FQGNSA. This CDR3 contains 16 residues. The CDR3 nucleotides are TGTGCCAGCAGTCCCTCGCGGGATCGTTTCTCCTACGAGCAGTACTTC. This sequence encodes CASSPSRDRFSYEQYF.

The chain joins TRBV20-1 to TRBJ2-7; 10 bases align to TRBD2. Per the germline V gene, CDR1 is DFQATT and CDR2 is SNEGSKA (reference sequence). V lost 0 bases and J lost 2; bases outside the gene matches: 7. CDR3 length: 16 residues. CDR3 loop: CSARELAGVRPYEQYF. The CDR3 nucleotides read TGCAGTGCTAGAGAGCTAGCGGGAGTACGCCCCTACGAGCAGTACTTC.

This clonotype has only one observation. A much larger clone is a single base away; this may be a read error. The chain has TRBV15 and TRBJ2-3; the D is unclear. The germline gives CDR1 LNHNV, CDR2 YYDKDF (reference sequence). This CDR3 is built from 15 residues. V was shortened by 0 bases and J by 5 bases, with 12 bases between the two germline ends. Here the CDR3 reads CATSRDLPAGDTQYF. CDR3 sequence (DNA): TGTGCCACCAGCAGAGATCTGCCGGCCGGAGATACGCAGTATTTT.

The rearrangement links TRBV5-4 to TRBJ2-2, with 8 positions matching TRBD1. CDR1 is SGHNT, CDR2 YYREEE, per germline (reference sequence). This CDR3 spans 14 amino acids. J lost 4 bases, V lost 3 bases, and 2 bases had no gene match. CDR3 protein: CASSSTGVTGELFF. For the CDR3, the DNA is TGTGCCAGCAGCTCGACAGGGGTCACCGGGGAGCTGTTTTTT.

The rearrangement uses TRBV6-4 and TRBJ1-1; TRBD1 aligns across 7 bases. Germline V gene lookup returns CDR1 MRHNA and CDR2 SNTAGT. The CDR3 extends over 20 amino acids. With V trimmed by 7 bases and J by 0 bases, 23 bases remained unmatched. CDR3 coding DNA: TGTGCCAGCACCCTAAGGGGGCAGGGGCAGGGAAGCGTCATGAACACTGAAGCTTTCTTT. Translated, it gives CASTLRGQGQGSVMNTEAFF.

In DNA, the CDR3 is TGTGCCAGTAGTATTGGGCGGCCTAGCAATCAGCCCCAGCATTTT. This translates into CASSIGRPSNQPQHF. This chain joins TRBV19 and TRBJ1-5, with D hard to call. CDR1 and CDR2 (germline): LNHDA, SQIVND (reference sequence). The V end lost 3 bases, the J end lost 0 bases, and 9 bases lay between the germline ends. CDR3 length equals 15 residues.

This clonotype was observed at least ten times. The rearrangement joins TRBV6-2 or TRBV6-3 to TRBJ2-7; D is uncertain. The length of the CDR3 is 16 residues. With 3 bases removed from V and 8 bases from J, the gap between germline ends came to 23 bases. The germline CDR1 and CDR2 sequences are MNHEY and SVGEGT. This CDR3 is CASSYPTRARSLQQYF. CDR3 DNA sequence: TGTGCCAGCAGTTATCCCACCCGGGCCAGGAGCCTTCAGCAGTACTTC.

For this clonotype: Since a much larger clone is just one base distant, this may be a read error. The genes are TRBV6-2 or TRBV6-3 and TRBJ2-1, with a possible D match to TRBD2 (5 bases). The CDR3 is 15 amino acids. CDR1 is MNHEY, CDR2 SVGEGT, per germline. The ends were cut back, 9 bases at V and 4 bases at J, with 19 bases in the middle. CDR3 DNA: TGTGCCAGATCTAATAGGCTGAGGGCATACAATGAGCAGTTCTTC. It encodes CARSNRLRAYNEQFF.

This clonotype was counted at least ten times. V usage is TRBV27 and J usage is TRBJ1-6, with 10 positions matching TRBD1. The CDR3 is 16 residues long. V trimming: 7 bases; J trimming: 5 bases; junction bases outside the gene matches: 8. In germline, CDR1 is MNHEY, CDR2 SMNVEV (reference sequence). Written as DNA, the CDR3 is TGTGCCAGCAATTCCCTGACAGGGGGCCATAATTCACCCCTCCACTTT. Translated, it gives CASNSLTGGHNSPLHF.

This rearrangement joins TRBV5-8 to TRBJ2-7; tentative D call: TRBD2 (5 bases). The CDR3 runs 12 residues. V gave up 10 bases and J gave up 0 bases, with 11 bases separating them. CDR1 and CDR2 from the germline V gene are SGHTS and YDEGEE. CDR3 DNA: TGTGCCTCGGACTGGGGCTCCTACGAGCAGTACTTC. Translating it yields CASDWGSYEQYF.

The V gene is TRBV20-1, the J gene TRBJ2-1; D perhaps matches TRBD2 (5 bases). Trimming cost V 4 bases and J 0 bases, with 13 bases left between them. The CDR3 sequence is 15 residues long. Germline CDR1 DFQATT, CDR2 SNEGSKA (reference sequence). CDR3 residues: CSAISGLFSYNEQFF. CDR3 DNA: TGCAGTGCTATCTCCGGACTCTTCTCCTACAATGAGCAGTTCTTC.

This clonotype showed up just a few times. The chain combines TRBV7-2 with TRBJ1-5; tentative D call: TRBD1 (5 bases). The V gene lost 5 bases and the J gene lost 2 bases, with 10 bases spanning the gap. CDR1 and CDR2 (germline): SGHTA, FQGNSA. CDR3 size: 14 residues. For the CDR3, the DNA is TGTGCCAGCAGCCAGGGACTTCGCAATCAGCCCCAGCATTTT. Translating it yields CASSQGLRNQPQHF. Full variable domain (rest looked up from reference TRBV7-2 and TRBJ1-5): GAGVSQSPSNKVTEKGKDVELRCDPISGHTALYWYRQSLGQGLEFLIYFQGNSAPDKSGLPSDRFSAERTGGSVSTLTIQRTQQEDSAVYLCASSQGLRNQPQHFGDGTRLSIL.

At least ten counts were recorded for this clonotype. The V call is TRBV6-1, the J call TRBJ2-5; 8 bases line up with TRBD2. The CDR3 loop spans 14 amino acids. The junction had 7 bases not matched to a gene; V was cut back by 6 bases and J by 4 bases. Looked up from germline, CDR1 is MNHNS and CDR2 is SASEGT. CDR3 in amino acids: CASSRKAGVETQYF. The CDR3, as DNA: TGTGCCAGCAGCCGAAAAGCGGGAGTAGAGACCCAGTACTTC.

This clonotype was seen a few times. The chain has TRBV28 and TRBJ2-7; 9 nucleotides match TRBD1. CDR3 length: 15 residues. With 6 bases clipped from V and 0 bases from J, the junction kept 6 bases outside the gene matches. CDR1 is MDHEN and CDR2 is SYDVKM in the germline V gene. CDR3: CASRTGQGPSYEQYF. The CDR3 nucleotides read TGTGCCAGCAGGACCGGACAGGGGCCCTCCTACGAGCAGTACTTC. Full variable domain (remainder filled in from reference TRBV28 and TRBJ2-7): DVKVTQSSRYLVKRTGEKVFLECVQDMDHENMFWYRQDPGLGLRLIYFSYDVKMKEKGDIPEGYSVSREKKERFSLILESASTNQTSMYLCASRTGQGPSYEQYFGPGTRLTVT.